The 30 T cell receptor beta chains given below trace back to one sample, sequenced in a study of regulatory T cells in long-lasting Graves disease. According to the study, TCR beta libraries were built with iRepertoire HTBI primers and CDR3-region Arm-PCR. TCRdb fed the multiplex PCR reads into MiXCR, producing one record per CDR3 protein. Among 400,000 to 500,000 distinct CDR3 sequences listed, around 20% were seen once. Time point indicated: persistent/refractory GD, antithyroid drugs over 5 years with positive TRAb. PBMCs provided the RNA from which the TCR library was made. Sequences were derived from peripheral blood mononuclear cells (PBMCs), sampled when the disease was refractory, from a patient treated with antithyroid drugs. The receptors come from a female donor with Graves disease.

The sample holds many counts of this clonotype. This chain links TRBV12-3 or TRBV12-4 with TRBJ1-5; unclear D gene. The V end lost 5 bases, the J end lost 1 base, and 18 bases lay between the germline ends. The CDR3 has 17 residues. CDR3 protein: CASSPAGPSMSNQPQHF. DNA of the CDR3: TGTGCCAGCAGTCCGGCCGGGCCCAGCATGAGCAATCAGCCCCAGCATTTT.

There are many counts of this clonotype. The chain employs TRBV6-1 and TRBJ2-2; tentatively, D is TRBD2 (6 bases). The CDR3 contains 14 residues. V was trimmed by 7 bases and J by 5 bases, leaving 14 bases between them. Germline V lookup: CDR1 MNHNS, CDR2 SASEGT. The CDR3 nucleotides are TGTGCCAGCACCGCCCGGGGGATGACCGGGGAGCTGTTTTTT. It yields the protein CASTARGMTGELFF.

This chain joins TRBV12-3 or TRBV12-4 and TRBJ1-6; TRBD1 is a possible D gene (6 bases). This CDR3 is built from 16 residues. Deletions cut 5 bases from V and 10 bases from J, with 21 bases between. CDR3 nucleotides: TGTGCCAGCAGTCCAGCCTCCAGGGCCCAGGGGTCACCCCTCCACTTT. Translated: CASSPASRAQGSPLHF.

This clonotype was recorded at least ten times. The rearrangement joins TRBV7-2 to TRBJ2-5; 11 bases align to TRBD1. The germline V gene has CDR1 SGHTA and CDR2 FQGNSA. The length of the CDR3 is 17 residues. V trimming: 3 bases; J trimming: 4 bases; junction bases outside the gene matches: 10. The CDR3 sequence: CASSLGTGGRIGETQYF. In nucleotides, the CDR3 is TGTGCCAGCAGCTTGGGGACAGGGGGTAGGATAGGAGAGACCCAGTACTTC.

This clonotype was recorded many times. DNA of the CDR3: TGTGCCAGCAGCCCCGACGGGAACAAAGAGACCCAGTACTTC. Its translation is CASSPDGNKETQYF. The J gene is TRBJ2-5, the V gene TRBV2; weak D call: TRBD2 (5 bases). This CDR3 is built from 14 residues. The V end was cut by 6 bases, the J end by 3 bases, with 14 bases between. Germline loops: CDR1 SNHLY, CDR2 FYNNEI.

The chain carries TRBV16 and TRBJ1-5; TRBD1 aligns across 7 bases. Germline CDR1 KGHSY, CDR2 FQNENV. With V trimmed by 0 bases and J by 2 bases, 4 bases remained unmatched. The CDR3 runs 16 residues. CDR3 coding DNA: TGTGCCAGCAGCCAATCGATTACAGGGGGCAATCAGCCCCAGCATTTT. Translated, it gives CASSQSITGGNQPQHF.

This clonotype came up many times. V is TRBV20-1 and J is TRBJ2-5; TRBD1 is a possible D gene (6 bases). Deletions cut 6 bases from V and 4 bases from J, with 15 bases between. The CDR3 has 13 amino acids. Per germline, CDR1 DFQATT and CDR2 SNEGSKA (reference sequence). DNA of the CDR3: TGCAGTGCACCCAGGGGTGGTAGAGAGACCCAGTACTTC. It yields the protein CSAPRGGRETQYF.

This clonotype was seen repeatedly, ten times or more. V usage is TRBV7-8 and J usage is TRBJ1-4; D remains unclear. The V gene lost 5 bases and the J gene lost 7 bases, with 11 bases spanning the gap. Germline CDR1 SGHVS, CDR2 FQNEAQ. The CDR3 has 13 amino acids. The CDR3 DNA sequence: TGTGCCAGCAGCGTTGGAACTTTTGAAAAACTGTTTTTT. Protein product: CASSVGTFEKLFF. Drawing the rest from reference TRBV7-8 and TRBJ1-4, the complete variable domain is GAGVSQSPRYKVAKRGQDVALRCDPISGHVSLFWYQQALGQGPEFLTYFQNEAQLDKSGLPSDRFFAERPEGSVSTLKIQRTQQEDSAVYLCASSVGTFEKLFFGSGTQLSVL.

The genes are TRBV11-2 and TRBJ2-1; 9 bases map to TRBD1. V dropped 2 bases and J dropped 7; count of bases not matched to a gene: 15. Per the germline V gene, CDR1 is SGHAT and CDR2 is FQNNGV. The CDR3 spans 18 residues. The CDR3 nucleotides are TGTGCCAGCAGCTTAAGGGCGTCGGACAGGGGTGTAAAAAATGAGCAGTTCTTC. Its translation is CASSLRASDRGVKNEQFF.

The sample holds a few counts of this clonotype. The rearrangement links TRBV28 to TRBJ2-1; TRBD2 aligns across 10 bases. The germline V gene has CDR1 MDHEN and CDR2 SYDVKM. The V gene end was trimmed by 6 bases and the J gene end by 4 bases; junction bases not matched to a gene: 3. The CDR3 has 14 residues. CDR3 in DNA: TGTGCCAGCAGAACTAGCGGGGCGTACAATGAGCAGTTCTTC. As protein: CASRTSGAYNEQFF.

This clonotype was recorded at least ten times. The rearrangement links TRBV5-5 to TRBJ2-5, with D perhaps matching TRBD2 (6 bases). Germline CDR1 and CDR2: SGHKS and YYEKEE (reference sequence). The V end lost 3 bases, the J end lost 5 bases, and 11 bases lay between the germline ends. This CDR3 is 13 amino acids long. The DNA of the CDR3 is TGTGCCAGCAGCTCGACGGGGGTGGAGACCCAGTACTTC. It specifies CASSSTGVETQYF.

This clonotype was found many times. This chain links TRBV12-3 or TRBV12-4 with TRBJ2-1; 10 bases are shared with TRBD2. V shed 11 bases and J 9 bases; nucleotides not matched to a gene: 13. This CDR3 has 14 residues. The CDR3 nucleotides read TGTGCCTCCACCAGCGGGAGGGCCCCCCCTGAGCAGTTCTTC. Its protein product is CASTSGRAPPEQFF.

This clonotype was picked up many times. The chain is built from TRBV30 and TRBJ1-5; no firm D call. Trimming cost V 0 bases and J 0 bases, with 9 bases left between them. The CDR3 has 15 amino acids. The germline CDR1 and CDR2 sequences are GTSNPN and SVGIG (reference sequence). CDR3 coding DNA: TGTGCCTGGAGTGTAGGCTCCGCTAGCAATCAGCCCCAGCATTTT. It codes for CAWSVGSASNQPQHF.

Many counts were recorded for this clonotype. This chain connects TRBV28 to TRBJ1-1; no clear D. Germline-derived CDR1 and CDR2 are MDHEN and SYDVKM. Trimming removed 2 bases from V and 1 base from J, with 8 bases in between. CDR3 length equals 14 residues. CDR3 nucleotide sequence: TGTGCCAGCAGTTTAAGTATCGGGAACACTGAAGCTTTCTTT. Protein sequence: CASSLSIGNTEAFF.

This clonotype has a handful of counts. In DNA, the CDR3 is TGTGCCAGCAGTGGGGGGGCAGTAAGCTCCTATAATTCACCCCTCCACTTT. Translated, it gives CASSGGAVSSYNSPLHF. V and J are TRBV6-1 and TRBJ1-6, with a possible D match to TRBD1 (6 bases). The length of the CDR3 is 17 residues. V was clipped by 4 bases and J by 0 bases, with 13 bases between them. The germline V gene has CDR1 MNHNS and CDR2 SASEGT.

The chain has TRBV2 and TRBJ2-3, with 9 bases that match TRBD2. Germline loops: CDR1 SNHLY, CDR2 FYNNEI. The CDR3 sequence is 14 residues long. The V and J ends lost 6 bases and 2 bases, in that order; junction bases with no gene match: 3. The CDR3 loop is CASSTSGHTDTQYF. As DNA, the CDR3 is TGTGCCAGCAGCACTAGCGGGCACACAGATACGCAGTATTTT.

CDR3 DNA: TGCAGTGCTCGCAGGGAAGGGAAAGAAGCTTTCTTT. It specifies CSARREGKEAFF. This chain links TRBV20-1 with TRBJ1-1, with D maybe TRBD1 (5 bases). CDR1 and CDR2 (germline): DFQATT, SNEGSKA (reference sequence). The V end lost 5 bases, the J end lost 8 bases, and 15 bases lay between the germline ends. This CDR3 spans 12 amino acids.

This clonotype was detected ten times or more. The V gene is TRBV4-1, the J gene TRBJ2-5; D may be TRBD2 (6 bases). The CDR3 has 15 residues. V lost 0 bases, J lost 5 bases, and 13 bases lay in between. Per germline, CDR1 MGHRA and CDR2 YSYEKL. CDR3 sequence reads: CASSQDLGGEETQYF. DNA for the CDR3: TGCGCCAGCAGCCAAGATCTGGGGGGAGAGGAGACCCAGTACTTC.

This clonotype was recorded at least ten times. The chain employs TRBV2 and TRBJ1-6; TRBD1 matches at 10 bases. After removal of 7 bases from V and 9 bases from J, the junction contained 9 bases not matched to a gene. This CDR3 spans 15 amino acids. Germline CDR1 reads SNHLY; CDR2 reads FYNNEI. The CDR3 sequence: CASIGEGQGSSPLHF. DNA for the CDR3: TGTGCCAGCATCGGGGAGGGACAGGGGAGTTCACCCCTCCACTTT.

Comment on this clonotype: One junction end does not reproduce the germline sequence, and a read error may be involved. This chain links TRBV7-9 with TRBJ1-1; 9 nucleotides match TRBD1. Germline V lookup: CDR1 SEHNR, CDR2 FQNEAQ (reference sequence). CDR3 length equals 15 residues. CDR3 residues: CASSRGYRGHTEAFF. The CDR3 DNA reads TGCGCCAGCAGCAGGGGATACAGGGGGCACACTGAAGCTTTCTTT.

This clonotype occurred a few times. The chain has TRBV20-1 and TRBJ2-7; D is perhaps TRBD2 (5 bases). From germline, CDR1 is DFQATT and CDR2 SNEGSKA (reference sequence). V lost 2 bases and J lost 7, with 18 bases in between. The CDR3 contains 14 residues. The CDR3 spells CSARYWTPPGEQYF. In nucleotides, the CDR3 is TGCAGTGCTAGATATTGGACGCCTCCGGGGGAGCAGTACTTC.

This clonotype has ten or more counts. The rearrangement uses TRBV27 and TRBJ2-7; 10 nucleotides align to TRBD2. Losses at the gene ends were 5 bases for V and 2 bases for J; bases not matched to a gene: 18. Germline CDR1 reads MNHEY; CDR2 reads SMNVEV (reference sequence). This CDR3 region has 19 residues. CDR3 region: CASSPFFGGTGTSAYEQYF. In DNA, the CDR3 is TGTGCCAGCAGTCCGTTTTTTGGAGGAACCGGGACTAGCGCCTACGAGCAGTACTTC.

J is TRBJ2-5 and V is TRBV15; 8 nucleotides line up with TRBD2. TRBJ2-1 matches the DNA end more closely, so the J call is doubtful. The CDR3 is 16 residues long. Germline CDR1 LNHNV, CDR2 YYDKDF (reference sequence). The CDR3 protein is CATSSRGGLVTHEQFF. CDR3 coding DNA: TGTGCCACCAGCAGTCGCGGGGGGTTGGTGACCCATGAGCAGTTCTTC.

The chain employs TRBV4-1 and TRBJ2-2; 10 bases map to TRBD2. This CDR3 comprises 17 residues. The ends lost 2 bases at V and 4 bases at J; junction bases unmatched: 7. Germline CDR1 is MGHRA and CDR2 is YSYEKL. The CDR3 DNA follows: TGCGCCAGCAGCCAATCCGGGACTAGCGTCCCCACCGGGGAGCTGTTTTTT. This gives the protein CASSQSGTSVPTGELFF.

The V gene is TRBV5-1, the J gene TRBJ2-7; D unclear. V dropped 7 bases and J dropped 3 bases, with 8 bases sitting between them. The CDR3 runs to 11 residues. Per germline, CDR1 SGHRS and CDR2 YFSETQ. For the CDR3, the DNA is TGCGCCAGCGATAACAGCTACGAGCAGTACTTC. It yields the protein CASDNSYEQYF.

This clonotype was seen many times. The chain joins TRBV29-1 to TRBJ2-7; D is uncertain. The CDR3 is made up of 13 amino acids. Looked up from germline, CDR1 is SQVTM and CDR2 is ANQGSEA. V shed 6 bases and J shed 5 bases, with 17 bases lying between them. The CDR3, as DNA: TGCAGCGTAGACGGGCAGGCTCTTGACGAGCAGTACTTC. Translated: CSVDGQALDEQYF.

This clonotype was recorded a few times. J is TRBJ2-7 and V is TRBV18, with TRBD1 matching over 8 bases. Trimming took 2 bases from V and 7 from J; bases not matched to a gene: 4. The germline gives CDR1 KGHSH, CDR2 LQKENI. The CDR3 sequence is 13 residues long. The CDR3 DNA sequence: TGTGCCAGCTCACCATCAGGGGGCGAGGAGCAGTACTTC. It specifies CASSPSGGEEQYF.

There are a few counts of this clonotype. V and J are TRBV27 and TRBJ1-1; 8 positions match TRBD1. Germline-derived CDR1 and CDR2 are MNHEY and SMNVEV (reference sequence). The CDR3 is made up of 15 amino acids. V was clipped by 4 bases and J by 6 bases; unmatched bases: 10. This chain's CDR3 is CASSSPGTGRAEAFF. The DNA of the CDR3 is TGTGCCAGCAGTTCCCCCGGGACAGGTAGGGCTGAAGCTTTCTTT.

This clonotype was seen repeatedly, ten times or more. The chain carries TRBV11-2 and TRBJ1-4, with D uncertain. V lost 3 bases and J lost 5, with 10 bases in between. CDR1 SGHAT and CDR2 FQNNGV come from the germline V gene. The CDR3 spans 14 residues. The CDR3 DNA follows: TGTGCCAGCAGCTTGCGAGGACCGAATGAAAAACTGTTTTTT. It encodes CASSLRGPNEKLFF.

This clonotype was counted many times. This sequence joins TRBV7-3 and TRBJ2-2; tentatively, D is TRBD2 (6 bases). Germline values: CDR1 SGHTA, CDR2 FQGTGA. There are 18 residues in the CDR3. Trimming took off 2 bases at V and 4 bases at J, with 20 bases between the two ends. Here the CDR3 reads CASSLGLAPLGGTGELFF. The CDR3 DNA is TGTGCCAGCAGCTTAGGGCTAGCGCCTCTCGGCGGCACCGGGGAGCTGTTTTTT.